The table lists the clone carrying this TCR beta chain with a few counts. Antigen specificity is unknown. This specimen comes from a study of cytomegalovirus exposure and HLA in healthy donors. Study-level results: DRB1 had the most TCR associations and HLA-C the fewest, a later analysis found, with rates varying by HLA locus. An analysis was carried out at a later point. It showed that HLA-associated TCR beta chains were more clonally expanded than equally common non-associated chains.

PCR primers comprised 60 Vbeta and 13 Jbeta primers. The assay was immunoSEQ multiplex PCR, and TCRdb's table has in-frame clones only and misses some. The data contain under 150,000 clones, around three fifths of them singletons. Trimming left V 2 bases short and J 6 bases short, with 19 bases between. Germline loops: CDR1 MNHNY, CDR2 SVGAGI (reference sequence). This CDR3 is 16 amino acids long. This rearrangement joins TRBV6-6 to TRBJ1-2; tentative D call: TRBD1 (5 bases). This receptor was obtained from a middle-aged woman in good health and CMV-seronegative. The specimen sequenced was PBMCs. This CDR3 reads CASSYPSGTAGNGYTF. The CDR3 DNA reads TGTGCCAGCAGTTACCCCTCCGGGACGGCGGGGAATGGCTACACCTTC.